This TCR beta chain was identified during a study of T cell responses to AZD1222 COVID-19 vaccine. Study context: Combined were second doses at about 4 or about 12 weeks.

The length of the CDR3 is 13 residues. Germline CDR1 LNHDA, CDR2 SQIVND (reference sequence). V trimming: 10 bases; J trimming: 2 bases; junction bases outside the gene matches: 2. Broader study findings: White British donors predominated, females outnumbered males, and clonal diversity was possibly underestimated. Without day 14 samples, only post-peak T cell repertoires were studied. The study reported that nearly half of spike-specific TCRs target unmutated variant regions.

With regard to this clone: As yet, its antigen is unknown.

Only in-frame clones appear in the TCRdb table, and some are missing; sequencing was by immunoSEQ multiplex PCR. The sample lists roughly 150,000 clones; over 90% were seen once. The chain links TRBV19 to TRBJ1-5; TRBD1 agrees at 10 bases. The TCR originated in an adult in good health. The source was peripheral blood, collected on day 0 of AZD1222 vaccination. CDR3 DNA sequence: TGTGCCACCGGGACAGGGGGCAATCAGCCCCAGCATTTT. Translation: CATGTGGNQPQHF.